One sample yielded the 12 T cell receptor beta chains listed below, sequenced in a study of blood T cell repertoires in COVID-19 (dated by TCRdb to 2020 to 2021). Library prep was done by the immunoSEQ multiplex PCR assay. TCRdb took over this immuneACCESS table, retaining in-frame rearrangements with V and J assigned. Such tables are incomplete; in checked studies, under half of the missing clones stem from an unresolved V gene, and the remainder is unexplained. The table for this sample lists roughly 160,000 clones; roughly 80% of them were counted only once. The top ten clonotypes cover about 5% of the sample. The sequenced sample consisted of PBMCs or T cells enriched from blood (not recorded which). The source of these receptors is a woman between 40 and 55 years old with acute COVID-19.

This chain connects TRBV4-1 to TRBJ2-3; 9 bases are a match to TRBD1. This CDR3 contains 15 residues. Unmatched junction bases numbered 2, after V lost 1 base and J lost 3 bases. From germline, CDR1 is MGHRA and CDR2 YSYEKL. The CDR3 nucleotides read TGCGCCAGCAGCCAAGGGGACAGGGAAACAGATACGCAGTATTTT. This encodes CASSQGDRETDTQYF.

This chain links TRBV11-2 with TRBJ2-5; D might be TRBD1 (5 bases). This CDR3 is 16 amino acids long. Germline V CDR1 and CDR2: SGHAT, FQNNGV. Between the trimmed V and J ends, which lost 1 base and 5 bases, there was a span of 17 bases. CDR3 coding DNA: TGTGCCAGCAGCTTAGGCCCTGCAGGGATTAGGGAGACCCAGTACTTC. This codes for CASSLGPAGIRETQYF.

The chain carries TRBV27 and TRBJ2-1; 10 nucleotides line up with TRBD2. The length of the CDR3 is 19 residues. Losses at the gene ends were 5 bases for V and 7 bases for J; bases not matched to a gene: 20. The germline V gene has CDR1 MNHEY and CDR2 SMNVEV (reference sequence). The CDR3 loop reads CASSPEPPSLAGIRNEQFF. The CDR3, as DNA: TGTGCCAGCAGTCCCGAACCACCCTCACTAGCGGGAATTAGAAATGAGCAGTTCTTC.

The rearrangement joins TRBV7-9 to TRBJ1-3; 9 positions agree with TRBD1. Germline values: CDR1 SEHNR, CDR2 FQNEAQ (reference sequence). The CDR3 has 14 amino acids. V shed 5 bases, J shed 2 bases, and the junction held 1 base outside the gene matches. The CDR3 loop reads CASSRDRAGNTIYF. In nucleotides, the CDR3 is TGTGCCAGCAGCCGGGACAGGGCTGGAAACACCATATATTTT.

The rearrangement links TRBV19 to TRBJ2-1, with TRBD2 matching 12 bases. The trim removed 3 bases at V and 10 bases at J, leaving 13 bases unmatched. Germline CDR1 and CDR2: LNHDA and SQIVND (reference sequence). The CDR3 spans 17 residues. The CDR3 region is CASSIPSGRASEGEQFF. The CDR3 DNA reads TGTGCCAGTAGTATTCCTAGCGGGAGGGCATCAGAGGGGGAGCAGTTCTTC.

CDR3 sequence reads: CASSNPSGSPDTQYF. The CDR3 DNA reads TGTGCCAGCAGCAATCCTAGCGGGAGCCCAGATACGCAGTATTTT. The chain recombines TRBV21-1 with TRBJ2-3; the D call in the table, TRBD2, was not verified against the DNA. TRBV21-1 is described as a pseudogene. The CDR3 consists of 15 residues.

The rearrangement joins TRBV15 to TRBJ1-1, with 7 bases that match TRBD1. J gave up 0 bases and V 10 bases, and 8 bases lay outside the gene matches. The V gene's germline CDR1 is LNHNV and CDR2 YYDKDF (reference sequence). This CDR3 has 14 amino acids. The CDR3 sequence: CAISGRGMNTEAFF. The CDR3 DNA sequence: TGTGCCATATCCGGCAGGGGGATGAACACTGAAGCTTTCTTT.

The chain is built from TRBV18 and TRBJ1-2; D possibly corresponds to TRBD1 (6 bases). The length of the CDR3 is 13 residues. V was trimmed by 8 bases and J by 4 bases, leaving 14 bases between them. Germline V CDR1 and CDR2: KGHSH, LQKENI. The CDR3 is CASREDSLYGYTF. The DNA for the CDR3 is TGTGCCAGCCGCGAGGACAGCCTCTATGGCTACACCTTC.

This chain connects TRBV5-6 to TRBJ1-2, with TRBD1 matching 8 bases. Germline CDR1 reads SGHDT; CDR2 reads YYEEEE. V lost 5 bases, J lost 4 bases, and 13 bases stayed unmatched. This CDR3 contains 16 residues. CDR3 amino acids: CASSSDRAWGAYGYTF. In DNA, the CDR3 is TGTGCCAGCAGTTCGGACAGGGCGTGGGGTGCCTATGGCTACACCTTC.

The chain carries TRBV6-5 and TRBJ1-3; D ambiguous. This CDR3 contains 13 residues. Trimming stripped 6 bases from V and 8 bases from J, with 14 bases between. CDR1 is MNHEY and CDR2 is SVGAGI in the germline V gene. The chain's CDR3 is CASRSGSLDTIYF. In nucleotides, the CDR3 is TGTGCCAGCAGGAGCGGGTCCTTAGACACCATATATTTT.

CDR3 sequence: CASSPGTGSNYGYTF. The DNA for the CDR3 is TGTGCCAGTAGTCCAGGGACAGGGAGTAACTATGGCTACACCTTC. This rearrangement joins TRBV19 to TRBJ1-2; 9 bases agree with TRBD1. Trimming at V came to 5 bases and at J to 1 base, leaving 5 bases not matched to a gene. The CDR3 consists of 15 residues. Germline V gives CDR1 LNHDA, CDR2 SQIVND (reference sequence). The whole variable domain, remainder taken from reference TRBV19 and TRBJ1-2, is DGGITQSPKYLFRKEGQNVTLSCEQNLNHDAMYWYRQDPGQGLRLIYYSQIVNDFQKGDIAEGYSVSREKKESFPLTVTSAQKNPTAFYLCASSPGTGSNYGYTFGSGTRLTVV.

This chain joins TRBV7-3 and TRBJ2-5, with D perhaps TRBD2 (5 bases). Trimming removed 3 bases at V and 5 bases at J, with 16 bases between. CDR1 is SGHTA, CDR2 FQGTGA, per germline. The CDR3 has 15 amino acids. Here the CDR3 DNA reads TGTGCCAGCAGCTTGGGGAGCCGGTCTGGGGAGACCCAGTACTTC. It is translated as CASSLGSRSGETQYF.